The 25 T cell receptor beta chains listed next were all sequenced from one sample in a study of T-cell memory formation after mild COVID-19. TCRdb reprocessed the 5' RACE reads with MiXCR, giving one entry per CDR3 protein. Of around 340,000 distinct CDR3 sequences in the sample, about an eighth were seen once. The sample was PBMCs or a T cell subset sorted from them (not recorded which). The receptors shown here come from a man between 18 and 35 years old who had mild COVID-19 (a few samples of this study predate the infection). Cell type and time point are not known.

This clonotype was detected a few times. The chain is built from TRBV14 and TRBJ2-5; D may be TRBD2 (6 bases). The V and J ends lost 0 bases and 5 bases respectively, with 10 bases between them. Germline V gene data show CDR1 as SGHDN and CDR2 as FVKESK. The CDR3 covers 14 residues. In nucleotides, the CDR3 is TGTGCCAGCAGCCAAGATACTAGCTGGGAGACCCAGTACTTC. This gives the protein CASSQDTSWETQYF.

The chain has TRBV4-2 and TRBJ2-7; 10 positions match TRBD1. This CDR3 is 14 amino acids long. V shed 8 bases, J shed 5 bases, and the junction held 9 bases outside the gene matches. Germline V gene sequence: CDR1 LGHNA, CDR2 YNFKEQ. CDR3 bases: TGTGCCAGCGGACAGGACAGGGGGAATAACGAGCAGTACTTC. Encoded protein: CASGQDRGNNEQYF.

The V call is TRBV6-5, the J call TRBJ1-5; D not resolved. The CDR3 totals 14 residues. Trimming pared 0 bases from V and 2 bases from J, leaving 5 bases between. CDR1 is MNHEY, CDR2 SVGAGI, per germline. The CDR3 loop is CASSYSARNQPQHF. For the CDR3, the DNA is TGTGCCAGCAGTTACTCCGCCCGCAATCAGCCCCAGCATTTT.

V is TRBV9 and J is TRBJ2-6, with D tentatively TRBD1 (6 bases). Trimming took off 4 bases at V and 0 bases at J, with 17 bases between the two ends. This CDR3 region has 18 residues. The germline V gene encodes CDR1 SGDLS and CDR2 YYNGEE. CDR3 loop: CASSPQLTGISGANVLTF. Written as DNA, the CDR3 is TGTGCCAGCAGCCCTCAATTGACAGGTATCTCTGGGGCCAACGTCCTGACTTTC.

This clonotype has more than one count but fewer than ten. The genes are TRBV20-1 and TRBJ2-7, with D possibly matching TRBD2 (6 bases). The V gene's germline CDR1 is DFQATT and CDR2 SNEGSKA (reference sequence). This CDR3 has 13 amino acids. Deletions cut 6 bases from V and 2 bases from J, with 14 bases between. CDR3 nucleotides: TGCAGTGCGGACGGGACTGGGACCTACGAGCAGTACGTC. This translates into CSADGTGTYEQYV.

This clonotype has only a few counts. The chain uses TRBV18 and TRBJ2-3; maybe TRBD2 (6 bases). V shed 6 bases and J shed 3 bases, with 16 bases lying between them. This CDR3 spans 15 amino acids. Germline V CDR1 and CDR2: KGHSH, LQKENI. The CDR3 loop is CASSTSWGDTDTQYF. The CDR3 nucleotides are TGTGCCAGCTCTACCTCCTGGGGGGATACAGATACGCAGTATTTT.

The rearrangement uses TRBV20-1 and TRBJ1-1; D possibly corresponds to TRBD1 (5 bases). The CDR3 is 15 amino acids. Germline CDR1 is DFQATT and CDR2 is SNEGSKA (reference sequence). Trimming shortened V by 4 bases and J by 0 bases, and 15 bases separated the two germline ends. CDR3 sequence: CSATIPGGVNTEAFF. CDR3 DNA: TGCAGTGCTACGATCCCTGGGGGGGTGAACACTGAAGCTTTCTTT.

The chain recombines TRBV5-1 with TRBJ2-5, with D unclear. The germline CDR1 and CDR2 sequences are SGHRS and YFSETQ. With 2 bases removed from V and 1 base from J, the gap between germline ends came to 6 bases. The CDR3 runs 13 residues. The DNA for the CDR3 is TGCGCCAGCAGCTTACAGTCCCAAGAGACCCAGTACTTC. Amino acids: CASSLQSQETQYF.

This chain connects TRBV6-2 or TRBV6-3 to TRBJ2-7, with a tentative D call TRBD2 (5 bases). V dropped 2 bases and J dropped 5 bases, with 16 bases sitting between them. Germline V gives CDR1 MNHEY, CDR2 SVGEGT. The CDR3 covers 15 residues. The CDR3 sequence is CASSYLNLRGHEQYF. The DNA for the CDR3 is TGTGCCAGCAGTTACCTGAATCTTCGGGGTCACGAGCAGTACTTC.

The chain couples TRBV20-1 to TRBJ1-4; D gene unclear. This CDR3 spans 14 amino acids. The V end lost 1 base, the J end lost 0 bases, and 6 bases lay between the germline ends. CDR1 is DFQATT and CDR2 is SNEGSKA in the germline V gene (reference sequence). The chain's CDR3 is CSARGGPTNEKLFF. CDR3 DNA: TGCAGTGCTAGAGGTGGGCCAACTAATGAAAAACTGTTTTTT.

This clonotype was detected only a few times. V usage is TRBV6-2 or TRBV6-3 and J usage is TRBJ2-2; D might be TRBD1 (5 bases). The CDR3 runs 14 residues. V was clipped by 4 bases and J by 3 bases, with 9 bases between them. CDR1 and CDR2 from the germline V gene are MNHEY and SVGEGT. The CDR3 sequence is CASSSLGHTGELFF. CDR3 in DNA: TGTGCCAGCAGTTCCCTGGGGCACACCGGGGAGCTGTTTTTT.

This clonotype appeared many times. This rearrangement joins TRBV5-5 to TRBJ1-1, with D hard to call. CDR3 length: 15 residues. V was pared by 0 bases and J by 4 bases, with 13 bases between. In germline, CDR1 is SGHKS, CDR2 YYEKEE (reference sequence). CDR3: CASSLDASFVTEAFF. CDR3 coding DNA: TGTGCCAGCAGCTTGGATGCCTCTTTTGTCACTGAAGCTTTCTTT.

The sample holds many counts of this clonotype. The chain uses TRBV18 and TRBJ2-2, with D possibly being TRBD1 (6 bases). The CDR3 length is 15 residues. From germline, CDR1 is KGHSH and CDR2 LQKENI. The V gene lost 3 bases and the J gene lost 1 base, with 9 bases spanning the gap. The CDR3 coding sequence is TGTGCCAGCTCACCCTCGGGACAGAACACCGGGGAGCTGTTTTTT. The encoded protein is CASSPSGQNTGELFF. Using reference TRBV18 and TRBJ2-2 for the parts outside the CDR3, the full variable domain is NAGVMQNPRHLVRRRGQEARLRCSPMKGHSHVYWYRQLPEEGLKFMVYLQKENIIDESGMPKERFSAEFPKEGPSILRIQQVVRGDSAAYFCASSPSGQNTGELFFGEGSRLTVL.

This clonotype occurred a few times. The chain couples TRBV19 to TRBJ2-1; D tentatively fits TRBD1 or TRBD2 (5 bases each). Germline loops: CDR1 LNHDA, CDR2 SQIVND (reference sequence). The CDR3 is 16 amino acids. The germline V and J ends were trimmed by 5 bases and 3 bases, with 17 bases remaining between them. The CDR3 sequence: CASSPSDTGYYNEQFF. In nucleotides, the CDR3 is TGTGCCAGTAGTCCTTCGGACACGGGGTACTACAATGAGCAGTTCTTC.

This chain joins TRBV6-5 and TRBJ1-3; D might be TRBD1 (5 bases). Germline CDR1 reads MNHEY; CDR2 reads SVGAGI. Trimming shortened V by 0 bases and J by 4 bases, and 13 bases separated the two germline ends. CDR3 length: 16 amino acids. The CDR3 sequence: CASSYSAGTAGNTIYF. As DNA, the CDR3 is TGTGCCAGCAGTTACTCTGCCGGGACGGCAGGAAACACCATATATTTT.

This chain joins TRBV5-1 and TRBJ1-2; tentatively, D is TRBD1 (6 bases). The length of the CDR3 is 14 residues. Trimming stripped 4 bases from V and 2 bases from J, with 12 bases between. The germline CDR1 and CDR2 sequences are SGHRS and YFSETQ. The CDR3 coding sequence is TGCGCCAGCAGCGGGGGCTCAGGGAACTATGGCTACACCTTC. Translation: CASSGGSGNYGYTF.

The chain has TRBV4-1 and TRBJ1-2; D not resolved. Germline CDR1 reads MGHRA; CDR2 reads YSYEKL. V lost 0 bases and J 4 bases, leaving 15 bases between the germline ends. The CDR3 covers 16 residues. The CDR3 nucleotides read TGCGCCAGCAGCCAAGAATTGAACCGAAAGATCTATGGCTACACCTTC. The encoded protein is CASSQELNRKIYGYTF.

V usage is TRBV11-1 and J usage is TRBJ2-5; a possible D gene is TRBD1 (5 bases). CDR3 length equals 15 residues. Per the germline V gene, CDR1 is SGHAT and CDR2 is FQDESV (reference sequence). V shed 3 bases and J shed 1 base, with 12 bases lying between them. This chain's CDR3 is CASSFGAGRQETQYF. For the CDR3, the DNA is TGTGCCAGCAGCTTTGGAGCAGGGCGCCAAGAGACCCAGTACTTC.

The chain joins TRBV28 to TRBJ2-1, with D perhaps TRBD2 (6 bases). The CDR3 has 12 amino acids. Germline V CDR1 and CDR2: MDHEN, SYDVKM. Trimming left V 8 bases short and J 6 bases short, with 11 bases between. CDR3 in amino acids: CASRLGGNEQFF. CDR3 DNA sequence: TGTGCCAGCCGCCTCGGGGGCAATGAGCAGTTCTTC.

This clonotype turned up a few times. The chain carries TRBV7-9 and TRBJ2-7; D not certain. V was clipped by 5 bases and J by 6 bases, with 14 bases between them. The CDR3 has 13 amino acids. Per germline, CDR1 SEHNR and CDR2 FQNEAQ (reference sequence). This chain's CDR3 is CASSPAPSVEQYF. CDR3 coding DNA: TGTGCCAGCAGCCCCGCTCCCTCCGTCGAGCAGTACTTC.

This chain links TRBV6-2 or TRBV6-3 with TRBJ2-3, with D uncertain. From germline, CDR1 is MNHEY and CDR2 SVGEGT. The germline V and J ends were trimmed by 2 bases and 4 bases, with 7 bases remaining between them. This CDR3 region has 13 residues. The CDR3 loop is CASSYPDPDTQYF. CDR3 bases: TGTGCCAGCAGTTACCCGGACCCAGATACGCAGTATTTT.

V usage is TRBV6-2 or TRBV6-3 and J usage is TRBJ1-2; 9 bases agree with TRBD1. Losses at the gene ends were 6 bases for V and 8 bases for J; bases not matched to a gene: 7. Germline V gene sequence: CDR1 MNHEY, CDR2 SVGEGT. The CDR3 runs to 13 residues. The CDR3 loop reads CASRPTGGDGYTF. CDR3 nucleotides: TGTGCCAGCAGGCCTACAGGGGGCGACGGCTACACCTTC.

This clonotype showed up many times. The gene calls are TRBV18 and TRBJ2-3; 13 bases map to TRBD2. Germline CDR1 is KGHSH and CDR2 is LQKENI. V dropped 4 bases and J dropped 1; count of bases not matched to a gene: 11. CDR3 length: 19 amino acids. This CDR3 is CASSRAVIGTSGGTDTQYF. In DNA, the CDR3 is TGTGCCAGCTCACGGGCCGTCATCGGGACTAGCGGGGGCACAGATACGCAGTATTTT.

This chain joins TRBV4-3 and TRBJ1-5; the D is unclear. Between the trimmed V and J ends, which lost 1 base and 5 bases, there was a span of 18 bases. Germline V lookup: CDR1 LGHNA, CDR2 YSLEER. The CDR3 contains 17 residues. In nucleotides, the CDR3 is TGCGCCAGCAGCCAAGGACAATGGAGGGAGGGCCATCAGCCCCAGCATTTT. It codes for CASSQGQWREGHQPQHF.

The gene calls are TRBV5-1 and TRBJ2-7; D is unclear. Trimming removed 1 base at V and 7 bases at J, with 15 bases between. The CDR3 runs 14 residues. Per germline, CDR1 SGHRS and CDR2 YFSETQ. The CDR3 bases are TGCGCCAGCAGCTTGTACCTAATGTCGGAAGAGCAGTACTTC. This gives the protein CASSLYLMSEEQYF.